This T cell receptor beta chain was sequenced for a study of shared clonotypes between healthy human individuals. Study results and limitations: Investigators expected sequencing depth to affect clonotype sharing among donors.

This CDR3 region has 15 residues. Looked up from germline, CDR1 is MDHEN and CDR2 is SYDVKM. The V end was cut by 5 bases, the J end by 3 bases, with 17 bases between. Of note for this clone: Antigen: not known.

DNA at approximately 200 ng, around 30,000 T cell genomes, went into sorted-subset replicate PCRs. Profiled with immunoSEQ multiplex PCR; TCRdb holds only in-frame clones, not every one. The repertoire includes over a million clones, roughly 98% of them detected once, and about 0.42% sits in the top ten. Sequenced input: naive CD4+ T cells sorted from blood. Subset described: CD45RA+ positively selected. The receptor's source is a man aged 30-40 years in good health. This sequence joins TRBV28 and TRBJ2-7; D possibly corresponds to TRBD2 (6 bases). For the CDR3, the DNA is TGTGCCAGCAGTGAATTAGCGGCCAATCACTACGAGCAGTACTTC. It specifies CASSELAANHYEQYF.